The clone carrying this T cell receptor beta chain was seen only a few times. The germline gives CDR1 WSHSY, CDR2 SAAADI. The CDR3 spans 19 residues. Trimming at V came to 2 bases and at J to 2 bases, leaving 15 bases not matched to a gene. This entry comes from a study of molecular identifiers for immune sequencing clone quantification. For naive CD8 T cells, sorting used the CD8+CD4-CCR7+CD45RA+ phenotype. TCRdb independently ran MiXCR on the PCR reads; one entry per CDR3 protein. The repertoire holds fewer than 350,000 distinct CDR3 sequences, with around 21% as singletons. V gene TRBV10-2 combines with J gene TRBJ2-3, with 8 bases that match TRBD2. This TCR was sampled from a human donor in good health. Some libraries in this study had Jurkat cell RNA spiked in. Sequencing input: naive CD8+ T cells from blood, with Jurkat cell RNA spiked in. The subset was: FACS-sorted CD8+CD4-CCR7+CD45RA+ naive T cells. DNA for the CDR3: TGCGCCAGCAGTGAGAAAGTGGTGGCGCTAGCGGGCGTCACAGATACGCAGTATTTT. It specifies CASSEKVVALAGVTDTQYF.